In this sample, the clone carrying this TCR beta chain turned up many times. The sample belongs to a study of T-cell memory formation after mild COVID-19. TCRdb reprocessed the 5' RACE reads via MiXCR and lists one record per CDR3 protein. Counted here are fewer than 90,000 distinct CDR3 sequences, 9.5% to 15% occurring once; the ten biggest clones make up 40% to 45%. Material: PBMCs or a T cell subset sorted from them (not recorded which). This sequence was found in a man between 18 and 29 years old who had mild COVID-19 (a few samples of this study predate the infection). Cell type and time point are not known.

CDR3: CASSIREDYEQYV. The CDR3 DNA is TGTGCCAGCAGTATCCGGGAGGACTACGAGCAGTACGTC. The chain combines TRBV6-6 with TRBJ2-7; 7 bases match TRBD2. Germline assignment: CDR1 MNHNY and CDR2 SVGAGI (reference sequence). J gave up 3 bases and V 5 bases, and 4 bases lay outside the gene matches. This CDR3 has 13 residues.